The present entry profiles one TCR beta chain with its context. V lost 4 bases, J lost 2 bases, and 7 bases stayed unmatched. The CDR3 has 14 residues. Germline CDR1 reads SQVTM; CDR2 reads ANQGSEA. The data are from a study of technical replicates of blood from a few donors. Libraries were prepared by immunoSEQ multiplex PCR; TCRdb keeps only in-frame clonotypes and omits some of them. Of 68,000 or so clones in the sample, 95% to 98% were seen once. The rearrangement uses TRBV29-1 and TRBJ2-7; TRBD2 matches at 8 bases. Source material: T cells isolated from PBMCs. This sequence originates from a human donor in good health. The CDR3 bases are TGCAGCGTTGTTGATAGCGGGACACCCTACGAGCAGTACTTC. It yields the protein CSVVDSGTPYEQYF.